The 20 T cell receptor beta chains in this list originate from one sample, sequenced in a study of T cells after yellow fever vaccination. TCRdb fed the 5' RACE reads into MiXCR, producing one record per CDR3 protein. Altogether around 590,000 distinct CDR3 sequences are present, around 12% being singletons, with the ten largest covering more than 13%. Source: PBMCs, taken on the day of the yellow fever booster vaccination. These TCRs come from a man under 40 who received the YFV17D yellow fever vaccine.

This clonotype turned up a few times. The chain has TRBV20-1 and TRBJ2-7; the D is unclear. This CDR3 is 11 amino acids long. Germline-derived CDR1 and CDR2 are DFQATT and SNEGSKA (reference sequence). The germline V and J ends were trimmed by 5 bases and 6 bases, with 11 bases remaining between them. The CDR3 nucleotides are TGCAGTGCTTTGGACGAGGCCGAGCAGTACTTC. Amino acids: CSALDEAEQYF.

The J gene is TRBJ2-7, the V gene TRBV12-3 or TRBV12-4; D is perhaps TRBD1 or TRBD2 (5 bases each). This CDR3 region has 12 residues. V lost 3 bases and J lost 6, with 9 bases in between. The CDR3 here is CASSFSRGEQYF. The CDR3 nucleotides read TGTGCCAGCAGTTTTTCGAGGGGCGAGCAGTACTTC.

This clonotype was counted a few times. The rearrangement uses TRBV30 and TRBJ2-3; D might be TRBD1 or TRBD2, each matching 5 bases. Germline V gene lookup returns CDR1 GTSNPN and CDR2 SVGIG (reference sequence). The CDR3 is 16 amino acids. Trimming stripped 2 bases from V and 1 base from J, with 16 bases between. The CDR3 sequence: CAWSLPGTGGTDTQYF. DNA for the CDR3: TGTGCCTGGAGTCTCCCGGGGACGGGTGGCACAGATACGCAGTATTTT.

This clonotype was detected a few times. The chain recombines TRBV7-6 with TRBJ2-7; D possibly matches TRBD1 or TRBD2 (5 bases each). Germline V lookup: CDR1 SGHVS, CDR2 FNYEAQ. Trimming cost V 2 bases and J 1 base, with 9 bases left between them. There are 14 residues in the CDR3. The CDR3 here is CASSLPGRSYEQYF. The CDR3 DNA is TGTGCCAGCAGCTTACCGGGACGGTCCTACGAGCAGTACTTC.

V and J are TRBV6-5 and TRBJ2-7; D unresolved. The CDR3 contains 14 residues. V gave up 2 bases and J gave up 0 bases, with 8 bases separating them. CDR1 and CDR2 from the germline V gene are MNHEY and SVGAGI. The CDR3 nucleotides are TGTGCCAGCAGTTACAGGAGTAACTCCTACGAGCAGTACTTC. Its protein is CASSYRSNSYEQYF.

This clonotype was seen a handful of times. The CDR3 DNA reads TGCAGTGCTAGGGCTGGCGGGAGTTTCTACGAGCAGTACTTC. Amino acids: CSARAGGSFYEQYF. The genes are TRBV20-1 and TRBJ2-7; 7 positions agree with TRBD2. The CDR3 is 14 residues long. J lost 3 bases, V lost 3 bases, and 8 bases had no gene match. CDR1 and CDR2 (germline): DFQATT, SNEGSKA (reference sequence).

This clonotype has more than one count but fewer than ten. The chain recombines TRBV9 with TRBJ2-2; TRBD1 aligns across 10 bases. The CDR3 totals 17 residues. Trimming took 2 bases from V and 3 from J; bases not matched to a gene: 7. Germline lookup yields CDR1 SGDLS and CDR2 YYNGEE. The CDR3 DNA sequence: TGTGCCAGCAGCGTCGACCCGGGACAGGGGCACACCGGGGAGCTGTTTTTT. Its protein is CASSVDPGQGHTGELFF.

The V call is TRBV28, the J call TRBJ1-5, with D perhaps TRBD1 (6 bases). The CDR3 is 14 residues long. In germline, CDR1 is MDHEN, CDR2 SYDVKM. V was cut by 7 bases and J by 11 bases, with 21 bases left in between. CDR3 loop: CASTLGAHGVTQHF. CDR3 coding DNA: TGTGCCAGCACCCTGGGGGCCCATGGGGTAACCCAGCATTTT.

This clonotype was picked up a small number of times. The rearrangement uses TRBV4-3 and TRBJ1-2; D is unclear. This CDR3 has 15 residues. Trimming removed 0 bases from V and 5 bases from J, with 13 bases in between. Per germline, CDR1 LGHNA and CDR2 YSLEER. CDR3 DNA: TGCGCCAGCAGCCAAGATCTATTTTCCAATTATGGCTACACCTTC. It encodes CASSQDLFSNYGYTF.

The chain links TRBV19 to TRBJ2-7, with 12 nucleotides matching TRBD2. The V gene's germline CDR1 is LNHDA and CDR2 SQIVND (reference sequence). V was clipped by 3 bases and J by 6 bases; unmatched bases: 9. The CDR3 has 16 amino acids. CDR3 region: CASSIGLAGSSREQYF. The CDR3 DNA reads as TGTGCCAGTAGTATTGGACTAGCGGGGTCCTCCCGCGAGCAGTACTTC.

V gene TRBV7-8 combines with J gene TRBJ2-4; the D is unclear. The germline V gene encodes CDR1 SGHVS and CDR2 FQNEAQ. The CDR3 covers 13 residues. The ends were cut back, 1 base at V and 10 bases at J, with 11 bases in the middle. CDR3 amino acids: CASSLGAAWIQYF. The DNA for the CDR3 is TGTGCCAGCAGCTTAGGGGCCGCTTGGATTCAGTACTTC.

The rearrangement joins TRBV29-1 to TRBJ2-3; D may match TRBD1 or TRBD2 (5 bases each). Trimming pared 0 bases from V and 4 bases from J, leaving 11 bases between. The CDR3 covers 14 residues. Germline V gives CDR1 SQVTM, CDR2 ANQGSEA. CDR3 region: CSVEDGGWADTQYF. The CDR3 DNA follows: TGCAGCGTTGAAGATGGGGGATGGGCAGATACGCAGTATTTT.

This clonotype was counted ten times or more. The chain employs TRBV5-1 and TRBJ2-3, with TRBD2 matching 11 bases. The CDR3 is made up of 16 amino acids. Trimming cost V 4 bases and J 2 bases; bases outside gene matches: 6. CDR1 SGHRS and CDR2 YFSETQ come from the germline V gene. CDR3: CASSTTGLADTDTQYF. DNA of the CDR3: TGCGCCAGCAGCACAACGGGACTAGCGGACACAGATACGCAGTATTTT.

This CDR3 reads CASSYTGTGEFSEQFF. CDR3 sequence (DNA): TGTGCCAGCAGTTACACCGGGACAGGGGAATTTTCTGAGCAGTTCTTC. The chain joins TRBV6-5 to TRBJ2-1; 10 positions agree with TRBD1. This CDR3 is 16 amino acids long. Germline assignment: CDR1 MNHEY and CDR2 SVGAGI. V was clipped by 2 bases and J by 9 bases; unmatched bases: 10.

The rearrangement joins TRBV6-5 to TRBJ2-3, with TRBD1 matching 8 bases. CDR3 length: 17 amino acids. The germline V gene has CDR1 MNHEY and CDR2 SVGAGI. V trimming: 4 bases; J trimming: 3 bases; junction bases outside the gene matches: 12. The CDR3 protein is CASSSLGQGLRTDTQYF. In DNA, the CDR3 is TGTGCCAGCAGTTCCCTAGGACAGGGTCTTCGTACAGATACGCAGTATTTT.

The chain links TRBV5-1 to TRBJ2-1; D is ambiguous. There are 16 residues in the CDR3. Germline V gene data show CDR1 as SGHRS and CDR2 as YFSETQ. Trimming cost V 0 bases and J 7 bases, with 17 bases left between them. CDR3 region: CASSLEGRSSANEQFF. The CDR3 region has the DNA TGCGCCAGCAGCTTGGAAGGTAGATCCTCGGCGAATGAGCAGTTCTTC.

This clonotype was counted only a few times. This chain joins TRBV11-2 and TRBJ2-3, with no clear D. The CDR3 is made up of 18 amino acids. V gave up 5 bases and J gave up 0 bases, with 21 bases separating them. The germline V gene encodes CDR1 SGHAT and CDR2 FQNNGV. CDR3 region: CASSPLRHTSSSTDTQYF. DNA for the CDR3: TGTGCCAGCAGCCCCCTGAGGCACACGAGTTCTAGCACAGATACGCAGTATTTT.

This chain uses TRBV11-2 with TRBJ2-7; 12 nucleotides align to TRBD2. CDR3 length: 15 amino acids. J lost 7 bases, V lost 4 bases, and 8 bases had no gene match. Germline V gene data show CDR1 as SGHAT and CDR2 as FQNNGV. For the CDR3, the DNA is TGTGCCAGCAGCTCCAGACTAGCGGGAGTGGGAGAGCAGTACTTC. Amino acids: CASSSRLAGVGEQYF.

This chain links TRBV4-3 with TRBJ2-1; D might be TRBD2 (5 bases). The CDR3 runs to 16 residues. CDR1 is LGHNA, CDR2 YSLEER, per germline. The germline V and J ends were trimmed by 2 bases and 0 bases, with 11 bases remaining between them. The CDR3 bases are TGCGCCAGCAGCCAAAGACGTGGGAGCTCCTACAATGAGCAGTTCTTC. Amino acid sequence: CASSQRRGSSYNEQFF.

The sample holds many counts of this clonotype. The gene calls are TRBV29-1 and TRBJ2-7; possibly TRBD2 for D (6 bases). V was pared by 4 bases and J by 2 bases, with 12 bases between. The length of the CDR3 is 13 residues. Germline CDR1 SQVTM, CDR2 ANQGSEA. CDR3 region: CSVVGGNAYEQYF. The CDR3 DNA sequence: TGCAGCGTTGTAGGCGGGAACGCCTACGAGCAGTACTTC.